These T cell receptor beta chains were read from a single sample in a study of blood T cells in healthy people across ages. TCRdb recomputed calls from the 5' RACE reads with MiXCR, one row per CDR3 protein. Here the sample spans some 710,000 distinct CDR3 sequences, about 20% being singletons. The material sequenced was blood. The receptors originated from an older man in good health. Each CDR3 is given with its conserved first and last residue. The order of the fields is J gene, D gene, clone size, V gene, CDR3 DNA, CDR3 protein. The D gene is left open where the match is weak. Rows give clone size only sometimes, using once, few, many, or a class for an expanded clone.

TRBJ1-2 | - | few | TRBV20-1 | TGCAGTGCTAGTGGTTGGGCAGGGCCTAACTATGGCTACACCTTC | CSASGWAGPNYGYTF
TRBJ2-7 | - | few | TRBV27 | TGTGCCAGCAGCGCCGGAGGGGATGGGTACGAGCAGTACTTC | CASSAGGDGYEQYF
TRBJ2-7 | - | - | TRBV27 | TGTGCCAGCAGCGAAGACAGCATCTCCTACGAGCAGTACTTC | CASSEDSISYEQYF
TRBJ2-7 | - | - | TRBV5-1 | TGCGCCAGCAGCTCGGGACCTAATTCCTACGAGCAGTACTTC | CASSSGPNSYEQYF
TRBJ2-3 | TRBD2 | - | TRBV10-3 | TGTGCCACCACACCGGGAGGGCCGACAGATACGCAGTATTTT | CATTPGGPTDTQYF
TRBJ2-1 | - | - | TRBV5-1 | TGCGCCAGCAGCCCCTTGGGGGGTTCGAACAATGAGCAGTTCTTC | CASSPLGGSNNEQFF
TRBJ2-5 | TRBD2 | few | TRBV29-1 | TGCAGCGTTAAGGGTAGCGGGGGGGCCTATCAAGAGACCCAGTACTTC | CSVKGSGGAYQETQYF
TRBJ2-4 | TRBD1 | - | TRBV5-1 | TGCGCCAGCAGCTTGGTAGGGGGCGCACGCAACATTCAGTACTTC | CASSLVGGARNIQYF
TRBJ1-3 | TRBD1 | - | TRBV29-1 | TGCAGCGTTAAGCTGGGACAGGGAAACACCATATATTTT | CSVKLGQGNTIYF
TRBJ2-1 | - | many | TRBV5-1 | TGCGCCAGCAGGGACTTCAATGAGCAGTTCTTC | CASRDFNEQFF
TRBJ1-1 | - | - | TRBV7-2 | TGTGCCAGCAGCTTGATTCCGGTAGGGATGAACACTGAAGCTCTCTTT | CASSLIPVGMNTEALF
TRBJ2-7 | - | few | TRBV9 | TGTGCCAGCAGCGTAGGACGAGACCCAACCTACGAGCAGTACTTC | CASSVGRDPTYEQYF
TRBJ2-3 | TRBD2 | - | TRBV15 | TGTGCCACCAGCAGTAAGCGGGAGTTCGCAGATACGCAGTATTTT | CATSSKREFADTQYF
TRBJ2-5 | TRBD1 | many | TRBV14 | TGTGCCAGCAGCTTTGACAGGGCCGGGACCCAGTACTTC | CASSFDRAGTQYF
TRBJ2-3 | - | - | TRBV12-3/TRBV12-4 | TGTGCCAGCAGTTTATCACTTCGTACGCAGTATTTT | CASSLSLRTQYF
TRBJ1-4 | - | - | TRBV7-2 | TGTGCCAGCAGCTTCCAGGGGACGGGAGCTAATGAAAAACTGTTTTTT | CASSFQGTGANEKLFF